Below, 10 T cell receptor beta chains from the same sample are listed, as sequenced in a study of control samples from healthy donors and cancer patients. Repertoires were generated with immunoSEQ multiplex PCR, while TCRdb's copy carries only in-frame clones and drops some. There are around 51,000 clones in the sample; about 90% occur only once, and 40% lies in the top ten. The sequenced material came from PBMCs. The receptors were sampled from a man aged 50 to 59 with head and neck cancer.

This clone has only one observation. The V call is TRBV5-4, the J call TRBJ2-3, with 10 bases identical to TRBD2. The CDR3 totals 16 residues. From germline, CDR1 is SGHNT and CDR2 YYREEE (reference sequence). Unmatched junction bases numbered 7, after V lost 1 base and J lost 5 bases. In DNA, the CDR3 is TGTGCCAGCAGCTTGAGAACTAGCGGGGCCGGAGATACGCAGTATTTT. Translation gives CASSLRTSGAGDTQYF.

This sequence joins TRBV4-2 and TRBJ1-1; no reliable D call. The CDR3 is 15 amino acids. CDR1 and CDR2 from the germline V gene are LGHNA and YNFKEQ. V lost 2 bases and J lost 1, with 11 bases in between. The CDR3 reads CASSQSGLANTEAFF. CDR3 sequence (DNA): TGTGCCAGCAGCCAATCAGGACTAGCGAACACTGAAGCTTTCTTT.

V is TRBV18 and J is TRBJ1-3, with D possibly being TRBD1 (5 bases). The V gene's germline CDR1 is KGHSH and CDR2 LQKENI. V lost 3 bases to trimming and J lost 0 bases, with 12 bases between them. The CDR3 spans 16 residues. CDR3 protein: CASSPLLGASGNTIYF. CDR3 nucleotide sequence: TGTGCCAGCTCACCCCTCTTAGGGGCCTCTGGAAACACCATATATTTT.

V gene TRBV3-1 (or the pseudogene TRBV3-2) combines with J gene TRBJ1-4; 9 bases match TRBD1. Germline lookup yields CDR1 LGHDT and CDR2 YNNKEL (reference sequence). The CDR3 extends over 14 amino acids. Germline trimming cut 5 bases from V and 6 bases from J; bases unmatched to any gene: 4. The DNA for the CDR3 is TGTGCCAGCAGCAACAGGGGGCCTTATGAAAAACTGTTTTTT. It specifies CASSNRGPYEKLFF.

The chain couples TRBV11-2 to TRBJ2-1, with D uncertain. This CDR3 region has 11 residues. The V end lost 6 bases, the J end lost 7 bases, and 7 bases lay between the germline ends. Per germline, CDR1 SGHAT and CDR2 FQNNGV. This CDR3 is CASRAGNEQFF. DNA of the CDR3: TGTGCCAGCAGAGCCGGGAATGAGCAGTTCTTC.

The chain uses TRBV3-1 (or the pseudogene TRBV3-2) and TRBJ1-6; D is perhaps TRBD1 (5 bases). V lost 6 bases, J lost 6 bases, and 12 bases lay in between. The CDR3 contains 14 residues. The germline V gene encodes CDR1 LGHDT and CDR2 YNNKEL (reference sequence). The CDR3: CASRPRGTNSPLHF. CDR3 nucleotide sequence: TGTGCCAGCAGGCCACGGGGGACTAATTCACCCCTCCACTTT.

The V and J genes are TRBV5-8 and TRBJ2-5, with TRBD1 matching 12 bases. CDR3 length equals 15 residues. CDR1 SGHTS and CDR2 YDEGEE come from the germline V gene. Trimming took 5 bases from V and 5 from J; bases not matched to a gene: 7. This CDR3 reads CASSSGTGGRETQYF. The CDR3 DNA follows: TGTGCCAGCAGTTCCGGGACAGGGGGCCGGGAGACCCAGTACTTC.

The V call is TRBV7-2, the J call TRBJ2-7, with 7 positions matching TRBD1. The CDR3 runs 15 residues. The germline CDR1 and CDR2 sequences are SGHTA and FQGNSA. V lost 6 bases to trimming and J lost 3 bases; unmatched junction nucleotides: 11. The CDR3 loop reads CASRSQRGLVYEQYF. The CDR3 DNA reads as TGTGCCAGCAGAAGCCAAAGGGGGCTAGTCTACGAGCAGTACTTC.

The V call is TRBV27, the J call TRBJ2-7; tentatively, D is TRBD1 (5 bases). Trimming took off 4 bases at V and 6 bases at J, with 13 bases between the two ends. The CDR3 runs 13 residues. Germline loops: CDR1 MNHEY, CDR2 SMNVEV (reference sequence). Written as DNA, the CDR3 is TGTGCCAGCAGTTCCCCGGCGCAGGGCGAGCAGTACTTC. Translating gives CASSSPAQGEQYF.

The table lists this clone with a few counts. The CDR3 nucleotides are TGCGCCAGCCGCCTCTTCAGCGGGGACAATGAGCAGTTCTTC. Protein sequence: CASRLFSGDNEQFF. The rearrangement joins TRBV5-1 to TRBJ2-1; 7 bases map to TRBD2. The J segment lost 5 bases and the V segment lost 7 bases, leaving 9 bases of the junction unmatched. Germline CDR1 reads SGHRS; CDR2 reads YFSETQ. The CDR3 has 14 amino acids. Full variable domain (remainder filled in from reference TRBV5-1 and TRBJ2-1): KAGVTQTPRYLIKTRGQQVTLSCSPISGHRSVSWYQQTPGQGLQFLFEYFSETQRNKGNFPGRFSGRQFSNSRSEMNVSTLELGDSALYLCASRLFSGDNEQFFGPGTRLTVL.